Listed below are T cell receptor beta chains from one sample, sequenced in a study of cytomegalovirus exposure and HLA in healthy donors. Measured with immunoSEQ multiplex PCR; TCRdb has only the in-frame clones, and not every one. The sample shows some 180,000 clones, approximately 86% of them seen only once. Sequenced material: PBMCs. The receptors here all came from a young man in good health and CMV-seropositive. CDR3s include the opening cysteine and the closing phenylalanine or tryptophan. Fields, in order: CDR3 protein, CDR3 DNA, CDR3 length, D gene, J gene, V gene, clone size. The D gene is left open where the match is weak. Expanded clones are given a class, and other clones once, few, many or no size at all.

CDR3: CASTSDRQETQYF
DNA: TGTGCCAGCACTTCGGACAGACAAGAGACCCAGTACTTC
length: 13
D: -
J: TRBJ2-5
V: TRBV2
size: -

CDR3: CASSLSRGELFF
DNA: TGTGCCAGCAGTTTATCGAGGGGGGAGCTGTTTTTT
length: 12
D: -
J: TRBJ2-2
V: TRBV28
size: few

CDR3: CASSPIQTVGANVLTF
DNA: TGTGCCAGCTCACCAATCCAGACTGTTGGGGCCAACGTCCTGACTTTC
length: 16
D: -
J: TRBJ2-6
V: TRBV18
size: -

CDR3: CASSLPSLGESEAFF
DNA: TGTGCCAGCAGTTTACCGTCGTTGGGGGAAAGTGAAGCTTTCTTT
length: 15
D: -
J: TRBJ1-1
V: TRBV28
size: -

CDR3: CASSVGGGGGAGETQYF
DNA: TGTGCCAGCAGCGTAGGAGGAGGAGGAGGGGCCGGGGAGACCCAGTACTTC
length: 17
D: -
J: TRBJ2-5
V: TRBV9
size: -

CDR3: CAWSRWEGDLDGYTF
DNA: TGTGCCTGGAGTCGCTGGGAAGGGGATTTAGATGGCTACACCTTC
length: 15
D: -
J: TRBJ1-2
V: TRBV30
size: many

CDR3: CASSPNSLDEQFF
DNA: TGTGCCAGCAGCCCGAACAGCCTGGATGAGCAGTTCTTC
length: 13
D: -
J: TRBJ2-1
V: TRBV13
size: few

CDR3: CASSSRPGAEAFF
DNA: TGTGCCAGCAGCTCCAGACCCGGCGCTGAAGCTTTCTTT
length: 13
D: -
J: TRBJ1-1
V: TRBV9
size: -

CDR3: CASRGGVLLEKLFF
DNA: TGTGCCAGCAGGGGGGGGGTTCTTTTGGAAAAACTGTTTTTT
length: 14
D: -
J: TRBJ1-4
V: TRBV25-1
size: -

CDR3: CASQRGTANTEAFF
DNA: TGCGCCAGCCAAAGAGGGACAGCCAACACTGAAGCTTTCTTT
length: 14
D: TRBD1
J: TRBJ1-1
V: TRBV5-1
size: -

CDR3: CASSHGRGRGEKLFF
DNA: TGTGCCAGCAGTCACGGCAGGGGGCGAGGTGAAAAACTGTTTTTT
length: 15
D: TRBD1
J: TRBJ1-4
V: TRBV6-5
size: -

CDR3: CASKPQRGSYEQYF
DNA: TGTGCCAGCAAACCTCAGCGGGGGTCCTACGAGCAGTACTTC
length: 14
D: TRBD2
J: TRBJ2-7
V: TRBV7-2
size: -

CDR3: CASSLQGRGNTGELFF
DNA: TGTGCCAGCAGCTTGCAGGGCCGGGGGAACACCGGGGAGCTGTTTTTT
length: 16
D: -
J: TRBJ2-2
V: TRBV5-4
size: once

CDR3: CASSFATGGGNTIYF
DNA: TGTGCCAGCAGCTTCGCTACTGGCGGGGGAAACACCATATATTTT
length: 15
D: -
J: TRBJ1-3
V: TRBV11-3
size: few

CDR3: CASSDGSRGQANTEAFF
DNA: TGTGCCAGCAGTGATGGGAGTAGGGGACAGGCGAACACTGAAGCTTTCTTT
length: 17
D: TRBD1
J: TRBJ1-1
V: TRBV2
size: -

CDR3: CASSPGAVRGDTQYF
DNA: TGTGCCAGCAGCCCCGGGGCAGTGAGGGGGGATACGCAGTATTTT
length: 15
D: -
J: TRBJ2-3
V: TRBV9
size: -

CDR3: CASSPLIVRSTEAFF
DNA: TGTGCCAGCAGCCCCCTTATCGTCCGGAGCACTGAAGCTTTCTTT
length: 15
D: -
J: TRBJ1-1
V: TRBV7-8
size: -

CDR3: CASSPWDSNYEQYF
DNA: TGTGCCAGCAGCCCTTGGGACAGCAACTACGAGCAGTACTTC
length: 14
D: TRBD1
J: TRBJ2-7
V: TRBV11-3
size: -

CDR3: CASSSGGVESYTF
DNA: TGTGCCAGCAGTTCCGGTGGGGTGGAGAGCTACACCTTC
length: 13
D: -
J: TRBJ1-2
V: TRBV28
size: -

CDR3: CASSNRLADTFLGLFF
DNA: TGTGCCAGCAGCAACCGACTAGCGGATACCTTCTTGGGGCTGTTTTTT
length: 16
D: TRBD2
J: TRBJ2-2
V: TRBV11-3
size: -

CDR3: CGRPGQGSSEQYF
DNA: TGTGGCCGTCCGGGACAGGGCAGTTCCGAGCAGTACTTC
length: 13
D: TRBD1
J: TRBJ2-7
V: TRBV7-6
size: once

CDR3: CASKWAGGDYGYTF
DNA: TGTGCCAGTAAATGGGCAGGGGGCGACTATGGCTACACCTTC
length: 14
D: TRBD1
J: TRBJ1-2
V: TRBV19
size: -

CDR3: CASSYSGTGYEQYF
DNA: TGTGCCAGCAGTTACTCAGGGACAGGTTACGAGCAGTACTTC
length: 14
D: TRBD1
J: TRBJ2-7
V: TRBV6-5
size: -

CDR3: CASRGIWGAANYGYTF
DNA: TGCGCCAGCAGGGGGATCTGGGGCGCGGCTAACTATGGCTACACCTTC
length: 16
D: -
J: TRBJ1-2
V: TRBV4-1
size: -

CDR3: CASSQDLAAGANVLTF
DNA: TGCGCCAGCAGCCAAGATCTAGCCGCTGGGGCCAACGTCCTGACTTTC
length: 16
D: -
J: TRBJ2-6
V: TRBV4-3
size: -

CDR3: CASSEEHPIYREYPDTQYF
DNA: TGTGCCAGCAGTGAAGAACATCCTATCTACAGGGAGTATCCAGATACGCAGTATTTT
length: 19
D: -
J: TRBJ2-3
V: TRBV6-1
size: once

CDR3: CASSLAGTSGSSQNTGELFF
DNA: TGCGCCAGCAGCTTAGCCGGGACTAGCGGGAGCTCCCAGAACACCGGGGAGCTGTTTTTT
length: 20
D: TRBD2
J: TRBJ2-2
V: TRBV5-1
size: -

CDR3: CASRYVGEQYF
DNA: TGTGCCAGCAGGTACGTCGGCGAGCAGTACTTC
length: 11
D: -
J: TRBJ2-7
V: TRBV6-6
size: -

CDR3: CASSVTGAGTDTQYF
DNA: TGTGCCAGCAGCGTGACAGGGGCGGGCACAGATACGCAGTATTTT
length: 15
D: TRBD1
J: TRBJ2-3
V: TRBV9
size: -

CDR3: CASSQDDRVGEKLFF
DNA: TGCGCCAGCAGCCAAGATGATAGGGTCGGAGAAAAACTGTTTTTT
length: 15
D: -
J: TRBJ1-4
V: TRBV4-1
size: -

CDR3: CASSIREGTEQFF
DNA: TGTGCCAGTAGTATTCGGGAGGGCACTGAGCAGTTCTTC
length: 13
D: TRBD2
J: TRBJ2-1
V: TRBV19
size: once

CDR3: CASSIQGINQPQHF
DNA: TGTGCCAGTAGTATACAAGGTATCAATCAGCCCCAGCATTTT
length: 14
D: -
J: TRBJ1-5
V: TRBV19
size: -

CDR3: CASSLAYRVYYEQYF
DNA: TGTGCCAGCAGCCTGGCGTACAGGGTTTATTACGAGCAGTACTTC
length: 15
D: -
J: TRBJ2-7
V: TRBV6-5
size: -

CDR3: CASRMTAAHNYNEQFF
DNA: TGCGCCAGCAGGATGACGGCCGCCCACAACTACAATGAGCAGTTCTTC
length: 16
D: -
J: TRBJ2-1
V: TRBV5-1
size: -

CDR3: CASAGWETGTDTQYF
DNA: TGTGCCAGCGCGGGATGGGAGACGGGCACAGATACGCAGTATTTT
length: 15
D: -
J: TRBJ2-3
V: TRBV13
size: once

CDR3: CASSYSESYEQYF
DNA: TGTGCCAGCAGTTACTCAGAATCCTACGAGCAGTACTTC
length: 13
D: -
J: TRBJ2-7
V: TRBV6-5
size: -

CDR3: CSVVLPLHEQYF
DNA: TGCAGCGTTGTTCTGCCCCTCCACGAGCAGTACTTC
length: 12
D: -
J: TRBJ2-7
V: TRBV29-1
size: -

CDR3: CASSEALGLNQPQHF
DNA: TGTGCCAGCAGTGAAGCGCTCGGACTTAATCAGCCCCAGCATTTT
length: 15
D: -
J: TRBJ1-5
V: TRBV6-1
size: -

CDR3: CASSGGGGEKLFF
DNA: TGTGCCAGCAGCGGAGGCGGGGGAGAAAAACTGTTTTTT
length: 13
D: -
J: TRBJ1-4
V: TRBV7-2
size: -

CDR3: CASSVGGRGETQYF
DNA: TGTGCCAGCAGCGTAGGAGGGCGGGGAGAGACCCAGTACTTC
length: 14
D: -
J: TRBJ2-5
V: TRBV9
size: -

CDR3: CASSEGTSGSHEQFF
DNA: TGTGCCAGCAGTGAAGGGACTAGCGGGAGCCATGAGCAGTTCTTC
length: 15
D: TRBD2
J: TRBJ2-1
V: TRBV6-1
size: -

CDR3: CASTPSGRTEAFF
DNA: TGTGCCAGCACCCCAAGCGGACGGACTGAAGCTTTCTTT
length: 13
D: -
J: TRBJ1-1
V: TRBV27
size: -

CDR3: CAWRLAGDGYEQYF
DNA: TGTGCCTGGAGGCTAGCGGGGGACGGGTACGAGCAGTACTTC
length: 14
D: TRBD2
J: TRBJ2-7
V: TRBV30
size: -

CDR3: CAWRGGTEAFF
DNA: TGTGCCTGGAGAGGGGGCACTGAAGCTTTCTTT
length: 11
D: -
J: TRBJ1-1
V: TRBV30
size: few